The 13 T cell receptor beta chains in this list originate from one sample, sequenced in a study of PD-1 blockade in classical Hodgkin lymphoma. Autologous stem cell transplantation was followed by relapse in every patient, and brentuximab vedotin exposure varied. Produced via immunoSEQ multiplex PCR; TCRdb's table is partial and in-frame only. Of 21,000 or so clones in the sample, less than 80% were seen once. This specimen was peripheral blood mononuclear cells (PBMCs), taken at baseline. The receptor set was obtained from a human donor with classical Hodgkin lymphoma.

The count of this clone is one. The chain recombines TRBV28 with TRBJ2-1; D possibly corresponds to TRBD1 (5 bases). Trimming pared 4 bases from V and 10 bases from J, leaving 11 bases between. Germline lookup yields CDR1 MDHEN and CDR2 SYDVKM. This CDR3 has 12 residues. CDR3 nucleotide sequence: TGTGCCAGCAGTTCGACCCACAGGGAGCAGTTCTTC. The encoded protein is CASSSTHREQFF.

CDR3 nucleotides: TGTGCCAGCAGCGTAGGAGGGGCTGGAAACACCATATATTTT. Encoded protein: CASSVGGAGNTIYF. The chain couples TRBV9 to TRBJ1-3; possible D gene TRBD1, 5 bases. This CDR3 has 14 amino acids. V was trimmed by 0 bases and J by 2 bases, leaving 6 bases between them. CDR1 is SGDLS and CDR2 is YYNGEE in the germline V gene.

Points on this clone: The junction does not match germline at one end; this may be a read error. The chain couples TRBV2 to TRBJ1-5, with D possibly matching TRBD1 (6 bases). Germline CDR1 reads SNHLY; CDR2 reads FYNNEI. This CDR3 is built from 14 residues. The CDR3 sequence is CGSRAQGPNQPQHF. CDR3 coding DNA: TGTGGCAGCAGGGCACAGGGTCCCAATCAGCCCCAGCATTTT.

The J gene is TRBJ2-2, the V gene TRBV27, with TRBD1 matching 7 bases. The germline CDR1 and CDR2 sequences are MNHEY and SMNVEV (reference sequence). V was pared by 6 bases and J by 7 bases, with 11 bases of the junction left unmatched. The CDR3 consists of 15 residues. The CDR3 spells CASRPAGQVSGELFF. The CDR3 DNA sequence: TGTGCCAGCAGACCTGCAGGACAGGTCAGCGGGGAGCTGTTTTTT.

This clone has a single count. The V call is TRBV19, the J call TRBJ1-2; D gene uncertain. Trimming cost V 7 bases and J 5 bases, with 8 bases left between them. The CDR3 has 11 amino acids. Germline V gives CDR1 LNHDA, CDR2 SQIVND (reference sequence). In nucleotides, the CDR3 is TGTGCCAGTACCCCCCCGTATGGCTACACCTTC. Its protein product is CASTPPYGYTF.

The rearrangement links TRBV7-2 to TRBJ2-7; no clear D. This CDR3 is built from 15 residues. Per the germline V gene, CDR1 is SGHTA and CDR2 is FQGNSA. Between the trimmed V and J ends, which lost 4 bases and 0 bases, there was a span of 13 bases. CDR3 sequence: CASSSQAGYSYEQYF. CDR3 nucleotide sequence: TGTGCCAGCAGCTCCCAGGCAGGCTACTCCTACGAGCAGTACTTC.

The CDR3 loop is CASSSQGQGGEQYF. Here the CDR3 DNA reads TGTGCCAGCAGTTCACAGGGACAGGGTGGCGAGCAGTACTTC. The chain joins TRBV6-1 to TRBJ2-7; TRBD1 agrees at 9 bases. CDR1 and CDR2 (germline): MNHNS, SASEGT. The CDR3 is 14 amino acids. Unmatched junction bases numbered 8, after V lost 5 bases and J lost 6 bases.

The chain is built from TRBV4-3 and TRBJ1-3; TRBD1 matches 9 bases. The germline V gene has CDR1 LGHNA and CDR2 YSLEER. V dropped 0 bases and J dropped 2; count of bases not matched to a gene: 5. The CDR3 contains 17 residues. The CDR3 DNA sequence: TGCGCCAGCAGCCAAGATACAGGGGGCGCGGCTGGAAACACCATATATTTT. Encoded protein: CASSQDTGGAAGNTIYF.

The rearrangement uses TRBV19 and TRBJ1-5; 7 bases match TRBD1. The J segment lost 3 bases and the V segment lost 6 bases, leaving 17 bases of the junction unmatched. Looked up from germline, CDR1 is LNHDA and CDR2 is SQIVND (reference sequence). The CDR3 spans 18 residues. CDR3 sequence reads: CASSTMGGTEIFNQPQHF. The CDR3 DNA sequence: TGTGCCAGTAGCACCATGGGGGGGACAGAGATCTTCAATCAGCCCCAGCATTTT.

V is TRBV25-1 and J is TRBJ2-1; unclear D gene. The CDR3 consists of 13 residues. The germline gives CDR1 MGHDK, CDR2 SYGVNS. With 2 bases removed from V and 3 bases from J, the gap between germline ends came to 5 bases. CDR3 amino acids: CASSEGVYNEQFF. DNA of the CDR3: TGTGCCAGCAGTGAAGGCGTCTACAATGAGCAGTTCTTC.

This clone was seen more than once but under ten times. This rearrangement joins TRBV7-9 to TRBJ1-6; 12 nucleotides agree with TRBD1. The CDR3 runs 15 residues. V lost 5 bases and J lost 11; bases outside the gene matches: 7. CDR1 and CDR2 (germline): SEHNR, FQNEAQ (reference sequence). CDR3 sequence: CASSLGTGGFPPLHF. The CDR3 region has the DNA TGTGCCAGCAGCCTAGGGACAGGGGGCTTCCCACCCCTCCACTTT.

J is TRBJ1-5 and V is TRBV6-1, with TRBD1 matching over 7 bases. Per germline, CDR1 MNHNS and CDR2 SASEGT. The V gene end was trimmed by 4 bases and the J gene end by 7 bases; junction bases not matched to a gene: 4. The CDR3 runs to 13 residues. The CDR3 loop reads CASSGTGGQPQHF. The CDR3 nucleotides are TGTGCCAGCAGTGGGACAGGCGGGCAGCCCCAGCATTTT.

The chain is built from TRBV25-1 and TRBJ1-4, with D perhaps matching TRBD1 (5 bases). The ends were cut back, 7 bases at V and 3 bases at J, with 9 bases in the middle. The CDR3 has 13 residues. Germline V gene sequence: CDR1 MGHDK, CDR2 SYGVNS. CDR3 sequence reads: CASKRGANEKLFF. The CDR3 nucleotides are TGTGCCAGCAAGAGGGGAGCTAATGAAAAACTGTTTTTT.